This T cell receptor beta chain stems from a study of shared clonotypes between healthy human individuals. In the study overall: Plates per donor: three CD4 naive, three CD4 memory, two CD8 naive, one CD8 memory.

CDR1 SSHAT and CDR2 FNYEAQ come from the germline V gene (reference sequence). The CDR3 is 16 residues long. Trimming pared 2 bases from V and 0 bases from J, leaving 11 bases between. The repertoire was sequenced with immunoSEQ multiplex PCR; TCRdb's copy has only in-frame clones and lacks some. The sample consists of about 230,000 clones, approximately 70% of them appearing once. This receptor was identified in a man aged 30-40 years in good health. The specimen sequenced was memory CD4+ T cells sorted from blood. Described subset: CD45RA-negative fraction. The V and J genes are TRBV7-7 and TRBJ2-1; D call uncertain. DNA of the CDR3: TGTGCCAGCAGCTTATCGCCGAGCAGCTCCTACAATGAGCAGTTCTTC. This translates into CASSLSPSSSYNEQFF.